Here is one TCR beta chain with its context. The target antigen is unknown. The germline V gene encodes CDR1 SQVTM and CDR2 ANQGSEA. V shed 3 bases and J shed 3 bases, with 12 bases lying between them. The CDR3 loop spans 14 amino acids. Per the original methods: Filtering was not the same, since immunoSEQ gave junction-only sequences without quality scores. Sequencing was performed with immunoSEQ multiplex PCR; in TCRdb, only in-frame clones are kept and a portion is missing. That table gives V, J and clone size, and the DNA gave D and trimming. The sample includes about 580,000 clones, 95% to 98% of them seen just once. Terminally differentiated effector memory CD45RA+ cells were excluded from the naive CD8 cells, which were CD45RO-negative and positively selected for CCR7. The data were obtained in a study of shared clonotypes between healthy human individuals. Study as a whole: Each donor's CD4 naive and CD4 memory cells filled three plates apiece, CD8 naive two, and CD8 memory one. Study-wide findings and caveats: Only blood samples were collected, and tissue repertoires likely differ.

Specimen: naive CD8+ T cells sorted from blood. This chain joins TRBV29-1 and TRBJ2-1; D is perhaps TRBD1 (6 bases). The source is a man aged 25-40 years in good health. The CDR3 protein is CSVDEQGDYNEQFF. As DNA, the CDR3 is TGCAGCGTTGATGAACAGGGAGACTACAATGAGCAGTTCTTC.